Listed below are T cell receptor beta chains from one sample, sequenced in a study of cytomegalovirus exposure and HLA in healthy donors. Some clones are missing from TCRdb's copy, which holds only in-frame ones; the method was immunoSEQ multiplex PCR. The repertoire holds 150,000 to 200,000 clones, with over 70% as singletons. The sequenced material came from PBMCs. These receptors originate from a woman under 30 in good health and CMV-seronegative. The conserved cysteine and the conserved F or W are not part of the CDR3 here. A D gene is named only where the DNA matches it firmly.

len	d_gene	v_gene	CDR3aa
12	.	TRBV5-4	ASSLDPSTDTQY
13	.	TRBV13	ASSLAQAGGYEQY
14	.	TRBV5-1	ASSVDRFSGANVLT
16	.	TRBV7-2	ASSFHVSAASQRSEQY
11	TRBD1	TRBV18	ASSSKTGTEAF
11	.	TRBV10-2	ASVRTLGYEQF
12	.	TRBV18	ASSPAGSEQPQH
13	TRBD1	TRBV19	ASSRTGSYGYGYT
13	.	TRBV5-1	ASSLDTGLSYGYT
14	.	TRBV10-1	ASSEQVAGATDTQY
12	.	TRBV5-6	ASTLKGYYTEAF
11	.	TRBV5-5	ASSLLYHPDQF
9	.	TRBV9	ASTVDQPQH